Each of the 18 T cell receptor beta chains below was sequenced from the same sample in a study of blood T cell repertoires in COVID-19. Generated by immunoSEQ multiplex PCR, the TCRdb table keeps only in-frame clones and is missing some. The top ten clones hold 2% to 2.5% of a sample with roughly 250,000 clones, around nine tenths of them seen once. Sequencing was performed on peripheral blood. The receptors come from a woman in her 40s who had recovered from COVID-19.

The V gene is TRBV2, the J gene TRBJ2-3; 16 nucleotides match TRBD2. Germline lookup yields CDR1 SNHLY and CDR2 FYNNEI. The CDR3 runs 18 residues. V lost 6 bases to trimming and J lost 5 bases; unmatched junction nucleotides: 11. For the CDR3, the DNA is TGTGCCAGCAGCCTAGCCGGGACTAGCGGGAGGGCCTTAGATACGCAGTATTTT. Its translation is CASSLAGTSGRALDTQYF.

The chain couples TRBV6-5 to TRBJ2-3; D may be TRBD2 (6 bases). This CDR3 is 14 amino acids long. Germline V lookup: CDR1 MNHEY, CDR2 SVGAGI. V was trimmed by 9 bases and J by 3 bases, leaving 16 bases between them. This CDR3 reads CARGWGLDTDTQYF. The CDR3 nucleotides read TGTGCCAGGGGGTGGGGACTGGATACAGATACGCAGTATTTT.

The chain carries TRBV29-1 and TRBJ2-7, with 9 bases aligning to TRBD1. V gave up 1 base and J gave up 0 bases; unmatched junction bases: 10. This CDR3 region has 17 residues. Germline V lookup: CDR1 SQVTM, CDR2 ANQGSEA. The CDR3 here is CSVEGFGTGLGSYEQYF. The CDR3 DNA sequence: TGCAGCGTTGAAGGGTTCGGGACAGGGTTAGGCTCCTACGAGCAGTACTTC.

The gene calls are TRBV6-2 or TRBV6-3 and TRBJ1-6; no definite D call. V shed 7 bases and J shed 10 bases, with 20 bases lying between them. This CDR3 spans 15 amino acids. Germline V CDR1 and CDR2: MNHEY, SVGEGT. The DNA of the CDR3 is TGTGCCAGCACCCCTTACCTGGCCGCGGGATCACCCCTCCACTTT. It yields the protein CASTPYLAAGSPLHF.

The genes are TRBV9 and TRBJ2-2, with 10 bases lining up with TRBD1. After removal of 2 bases from V and 4 bases from J, the junction contained 2 bases not matched to a gene. This CDR3 spans 15 amino acids. The germline CDR1 and CDR2 sequences are SGDLS and YYNGEE. The CDR3 spells CASSVRTGGTGELFF. The DNA for the CDR3 is TGTGCCAGCAGCGTCCGGACAGGGGGCACCGGGGAGCTGTTTTTT.

This rearrangement joins TRBV27 to TRBJ2-3; TRBD1 aligns across 9 bases. J lost 6 bases, V lost 3 bases, and 4 bases had no gene match. The CDR3 length is 14 residues. Per germline, CDR1 MNHEY and CDR2 SMNVEV (reference sequence). The CDR3 spells CASSFTGGQDTQYF. The DNA of the CDR3 is TGTGCCAGCAGTTTCACAGGGGGCCAGGATACGCAGTATTTT.

This clone was counted once. The V call is TRBV6-5, the J call TRBJ2-2, with 9 bases lining up with TRBD1. With V trimmed by 8 bases and J by 2 bases, 6 bases remained unmatched. This CDR3 is 15 amino acids long. Germline V gene lookup returns CDR1 MNHEY and CDR2 SVGAGI. The CDR3 loop is CASLRTGANTGELFF. The CDR3 nucleotides read TGTGCCAGCTTGAGGACAGGGGCAAACACCGGGGAGCTGTTTTTT.

This clone has more than one count but fewer than ten. The chain employs TRBV27 and TRBJ2-7; 7 positions match TRBD1. This CDR3 comprises 15 residues. With 6 bases clipped from V and 4 bases from J, the junction kept 12 bases outside the gene matches. Germline values: CDR1 MNHEY, CDR2 SMNVEV (reference sequence). This CDR3 is CASSPDRVGWYEQYF. The CDR3 nucleotides are TGTGCCAGCAGCCCTGACAGGGTGGGCTGGTACGAGCAGTACTTC.

This rearrangement joins TRBV28 to TRBJ2-1; D gene uncertain. V lost 3 bases, J lost 5 bases, and 11 bases lay in between. CDR3 size: 14 residues. Germline lookup yields CDR1 MDHEN and CDR2 SYDVKM. The chain's CDR3 is CASSLRSRNNEQFF. The DNA for the CDR3 is TGTGCCAGCAGTTTGCGGTCGAGGAACAATGAGCAGTTCTTC. The full variable domain, rest sourced from reference TRBV28 and TRBJ2-1, is DVKVTQSSRYLVKRTGEKVFLECVQDMDHENMFWYRQDPGLGLRLIYFSYDVKMKEKGDIPEGYSVSREKKERFSLILESASTNQTSMYLCASSLRSRNNEQFFGPGTRLTVL.

The chain uses TRBV20-1 and TRBJ2-1; a possible D gene is TRBD2 (5 bases). CDR1 DFQATT and CDR2 SNEGSKA come from the germline V gene (reference sequence). This CDR3 spans 11 amino acids. Trimming shortened V by 6 bases and J by 3 bases, and 6 bases separated the two germline ends. CDR3 nucleotides: TGCAGTGCAGCGGACTACAATGAGCAGTTCTTC. This codes for CSAADYNEQFF.

This clone showed up just a few times. The rearrangement uses TRBV11-3 and TRBJ2-7, with 9 bases aligning to TRBD1. This CDR3 has 14 residues. Germline V gene data show CDR1 as SGHNT and CDR2 as YENEEA. Trimming at V came to 5 bases and at J to 4 bases, leaving 6 bases not matched to a gene. As DNA, the CDR3 is TGTGCCAGCAGCCCCGGGACAGGGTTGTACGAGCAGTACTTC. This translates into CASSPGTGLYEQYF.

This clone came up a few times. V gene TRBV6-5 combines with J gene TRBJ1-1; D gene unclear. There are 15 residues in the CDR3. Trimming pared 2 bases from V and 0 bases from J, leaving 10 bases between. Germline-derived CDR1 and CDR2 are MNHEY and SVGAGI. CDR3 sequence: CASSYGQTLNTEAFF. CDR3 nucleotide sequence: TGTGCCAGCAGTTACGGGCAAACCTTGAACACTGAAGCTTTCTTT.

V and J are TRBV7-8 and TRBJ2-7, with D perhaps matching TRBD1 (7 bases). Germline CDR1 is SGHVS and CDR2 is FQNEAQ. The CDR3 is 19 amino acids. Trimming removed 2 bases at V and 0 bases at J, with 23 bases between. The CDR3 region has the DNA TGTGCCAGCAGCTTAAAGAAGGGGGCAGGGGGGCCTGTCTCCTACGAGCAGTACTTC. Protein sequence: CASSLKKGAGGPVSYEQYF.

This CDR3 reads CASSIPSGTLHF. The CDR3 DNA reads as TGTGCCAGCAGCATTCCCAGCGGAACCCTCCACTTT. The rearrangement joins TRBV5-6 to TRBJ1-6; D uncertain. Trimming took off 4 bases at V and 14 bases at J, with 13 bases between the two ends. This CDR3 comprises 12 residues. In germline, CDR1 is SGHDT, CDR2 YYEEEE.

The gene calls are TRBV27 and TRBJ2-5, with 9 bases aligning to TRBD1. The V gene end was trimmed by 4 bases and the J gene end by 2 bases; junction bases not matched to a gene: 2. Germline V gives CDR1 MNHEY, CDR2 SMNVEV (reference sequence). This CDR3 region has 14 residues. The CDR3 DNA reads as TGTGCCAGCAGTTACGGGACAGGGCAAGAGACCCAGTACTTC. As protein: CASSYGTGQETQYF.

This clone has only a few counts. The CDR3 loop reads CASTPTRGVNEQYF. For the CDR3, the DNA is TGTGCCAGCACCCCAACACGTGGTGTGAACGAGCAGTACTTC. The V call is TRBV6-6, the J call TRBJ2-7; D is unresolved. This CDR3 has 14 amino acids. Germline V gene data show CDR1 as MNHNY and CDR2 as SVGAGI (reference sequence). V shed 7 bases and J shed 5 bases, with 18 bases lying between them.

This chain joins TRBV30 and TRBJ1-3, with a weak D call TRBD1 (6 bases). Trimming removed 2 bases from V and 2 bases from J, with 13 bases in between. Germline V gene lookup returns CDR1 GTSNPN and CDR2 SVGIG (reference sequence). The CDR3 length is 15 residues. CDR3 nucleotides: TGTGCCTGGAGTTCCGGACAGAAAGCTGGAAACACCATATATTTT. Protein: CAWSSGQKAGNTIYF.

The chain combines TRBV11-2 with TRBJ1-4, with unresolved D. Germline CDR1 SGHAT, CDR2 FQNNGV. The CDR3 is made up of 15 amino acids. V lost 1 base and J 3 bases, leaving 9 bases between the germline ends. CDR3 DNA sequence: TGTGCCAGCAGCTTAGGTACCAGATCTAATGAAAAACTGTTTTTT. This gives the protein CASSLGTRSNEKLFF.